The 5 T cell receptor beta chains below come from one sample, sequenced in a study of T cell repertoires in cytomegalovirus infection. The antigens of these receptors remain unknown. In TCRdb, the reads were re-called with MiXCR into one record per CDR3 protein. Of 680,000 or so distinct CDR3 sequences in the sample, around 35% were seen once. The input for sequencing was cultured PBMCs, taken from culture after CMV antigen stimulation. These receptors were collected from a human donor in good health (CMV status not recorded). Some clones in this sample may be carry-over from other donors' samples.

V and J are TRBV12-5 and TRBJ1-1; possibly TRBD1 for D (5 bases). Trimming pared 5 bases from V and 3 bases from J, leaving 10 bases between. This CDR3 has 13 residues. In germline, CDR1 is LGHNT, CDR2 FRNRAP. CDR3 DNA sequence: TGTGCTAGTGGTGATTCAGGGTACACTGAAGCTTTCTTT. This translates into CASGDSGYTEAFF.

The V call is TRBV7-9, the J call TRBJ1-4; D is possibly TRBD1 (5 bases). CDR1 and CDR2 (germline): SEHNR, FQNEAQ (reference sequence). V was trimmed by 7 bases and J by 8 bases, leaving 17 bases between them. This CDR3 is 14 amino acids long. CDR3 sequence: CASTSSGGREKLFF. CDR3 coding DNA: TGTGCCAGCACCTCGTCCGGGGGACGAGAAAAACTGTTTTTT.

There are a few counts of this clonotype. CDR3: CASSATGRQYF. CDR3 coding DNA: TGTGCCAGCAGCGCCACCGGACGGCAGTATTTT. The chain recombines TRBV5-4 with TRBJ2-3; D is unclear. This CDR3 is built from 11 residues. The germline V and J ends were trimmed by 4 bases and 11 bases, with 11 bases remaining between them. CDR1 and CDR2 from the germline V gene are SGHNT and YYREEE (reference sequence).

V is TRBV7-9 and J is TRBJ2-3; 7 nucleotides align to TRBD2. Germline CDR1 is SEHNR and CDR2 is FQNEAQ (reference sequence). The J segment lost 5 bases and the V segment lost 11 bases, leaving 22 bases of the junction unmatched. This CDR3 region has 17 residues. CDR3 bases: TGTGCCGCGAGAAGGATTAGGGGAGCGGGACTGCAAGATACGCAGTATTTT. Encoded protein: CAARRIRGAGLQDTQYF.

The chain couples TRBV27 to TRBJ2-5, with TRBD2 as a possible D gene (6 bases). Trimming stripped 5 bases from V and 4 bases from J, with 17 bases between. The CDR3 spans 15 residues. CDR1 and CDR2 from the germline V gene are MNHEY and SMNVEV (reference sequence). CDR3 in DNA: TGTGCCAGCAGTATCTGGGGTGGGGAGGTAGAGACCCAGTACTTC. It is translated as CASSIWGGEVETQYF.